The rows below give T cell receptor beta chains drawn from one sample of a study of tumour-infiltrating T cells in Burkitt lymphoma. Data came from immunoSEQ multiplex PCR; TCRdb stores just in-frame clones and leaves some out. The sample has under 5,500 clones, about 80% seen once. Sequencing was done on a sample of tumor tissue. The receptors were sampled from a human donor with diffuse large B-cell lymphoma. Some clones in this sample may be carry-over from other donors' samples. The CDR3 runs from the conserved cysteine through the conserved F or W. The order of the fields is D gene, clone size, J gene, V gene, CDR3 protein, CDR3 DNA. The D gene is left open where the match is weak. Only part of the rows carry a size: once, few, many, or a class if the clone is expanded.

NA few TRBJ1-1 TRBV4-1 CASSQLTGAAFF TGCGCCAGCAGCCAGTTGACGGGGGCGGCTTTCTTT
NA once TRBJ1-2 TRBV7-2 CASSPDVYYGYTF TGTGCCAGCAGCCCGGACGTATACTATGGCTACACCTTC
TRBD1 NA TRBJ2-4 TRBV5-4 CASSVTGGRAKNIQYF TGTGCCAGCAGCGTCACAGGGGGAAGGGCCAAAAACATTCAGTACTTC
NA NA TRBJ2-1 TRBV7-8 CASSFSTESQFF TGTGCCAGCAGCTTTTCGACCGAATCGCAGTTCTTC
NA NA TRBJ1-5 TRBV9 CASSFGSGNQPQHF TGTGCCAGCAGCTTCGGCTCGGGGAATCAGCCCCAGCATTTT
TRBD1 large TRBJ2-7 TRBV2 CASNGQGAWYEQYF TGTGCCAGCAACGGACAGGGGGCTTGGTACGAGCAGTACTTC
NA NA TRBJ1-5 TRBV18 CASSPPASNQPQHF TGTGCCAGCTCACCGCCGGCTAGCAATCAGCCCCAGCATTTT
NA few TRBJ1-2 TRBV30 CAWSAGDGYTF TGTGCCTGGAGCGCGGGTGATGGCTACACCTTC
NA NA TRBJ1-5 TRBV19 CASSIDSVTNQPQHF TGTGCCAGTAGTATTGACAGCGTTACCAATCAGCCCCAGCATTTT
NA NA TRBJ1-1 TRBV7-9 CASSSYRAVTEAFF TGTGCCAGCAGCTCTTACAGGGCGGTCACTGAAGCTTTCTTT
NA NA TRBJ2-3 TRBV6-1 CASSEAPGNTDTQYF TGTGCCAGCAGTGAAGCCCCTGGCAACACAGATACGCAGTATTTT
NA NA TRBJ2-1 TRBV10-1 CASGRGRKRYNEQFF TGCGCCAGCGGGAGAGGGAGGAAGCGGTACAATGAGCAGTTCTTC
TRBD2 NA TRBJ2-3 TRBV27 CASSLRRERTDTQYF TGTGCCAGCAGTTTACGGCGGGAGCGAACAGATACGCAGTATTTT
NA NA TRBJ1-1 TRBV10-2 CASSGSKSEAFF TGCGCCAGCAGTGGTTCGAAGAGTGAAGCTTTCTTT
TRBD2 NA TRBJ2-3 TRBV4-2 CASSHQRPQGLGADTQYF TGTGCCAGCAGCCACCAGAGGCCGCAGGGACTAGGTGCGGATACGCAGTATTTT
NA NA TRBJ1-2 TRBV5-4 CASRGGGRALLNYGYTF TGTGCCAGCAGGGGGGGCGGTAGGGCCCTCCTAAACTATGGCTACACCTTC
NA NA TRBJ1-6 TRBV30 CAWSVAGGGESPLHF TGTGCCTGGAGTGTCGCAGGAGGGGGAGAGTCACCCCTCCACTTT
NA NA TRBJ2-3 TRBV7-7 CASSPGGTRRTDTQYF TGTGCTAGCAGCCCCGGAGGGACTCGGCGGACAGATACGCAGTATTTT
TRBD1 NA TRBJ1-2 TRBV10-1 CASTREDREDDGYTF TGCGCCAGCACTCGGGAGGACAGGGAAGATGATGGCTACACCTTC
NA NA TRBJ2-1 TRBV7-9 CASSLIHEQFF TGTGCCAGCAGCTTAATCCATGAGCAGTTCTTC
NA once TRBJ1-2 TRBV7-8 CASSLDPRVGYTF TGTGCCAGCAGCTTAGATCCCCGGGTTGGCTACACCTTC
NA NA TRBJ1-1 TRBV6-6 CASSYIGTVNTEAFF TGTGCCAGCAGTTACATTGGGACCGTGAACACTGAAGCTTTCTTT
NA NA TRBJ1-2 TRBV4-1 CASSGGTYGYTF TGCGCCAGCAGCGGAGGGACCTATGGCTACACCTTC
NA NA TRBJ1-5 TRBV18 CASSPPASNQPQHF TGTGCCAGCTCACCACCGGCCAGCAATCAGCCCCAGCATTTT